This T cell receptor beta chain was captured by sequencing in a study of spatial heterogeneity in lung cancer. Study information: Alpha-chain sequences were detected in numbers that were consistently lower than beta-chain sequences.

On this clonotype itself: Its antigen remains unidentified.

TCRdb reprocessed the 5' RACE reads via MiXCR and lists one record per CDR3 protein. The table has more than 7,500 distinct CDR3 sequences, roughly 8.8% seen once. Time point meaning: sample taken at primary tumor resection. Unsorted samples of tumor, nontumor lung or frozen PBMC had their whole RNA sequenced. Points from the study as a whole: How many expanded intratumoral alpha and beta TCRs were present tracked the tumor mutation count, which was a count of nonsynonymous mutations.

The V gene's germline CDR1 is DFQATT and CDR2 SNEGSKA (reference sequence). The V segment lost 6 bases and the J segment 3 bases; nucleotides outside the gene matches: 12. The CDR3 covers 17 residues. This receptor was identified in a male donor with early-stage non-small cell lung cancer. The gene calls are TRBV20-1 and TRBJ2-7; 15 bases agree with TRBD2. The sample was lung tumor tissue, taken at surgery. This CDR3 is CSADPGLAGGGDYEQYF. In DNA, the CDR3 is TGCAGTGCCGATCCGGGACTAGCGGGAGGAGGCGACTACGAGCAGTACTTC.